Each of the 26 T cell receptor beta chains below was sequenced from the same sample in a study of Tregs in tolerant kidney transplant recipients. Repertoires were generated with immunoSEQ multiplex PCR, while TCRdb's copy carries only in-frame clones and drops some. The profile covers 110,000 or so clones, with around nine tenths appearing a single time and more than 0.5% taken by the ten largest. The specimen sequenced was CD4+ T cells from blood. All receptors come from a human donor in good health.

The chain joins TRBV5-4 to TRBJ1-2, with TRBD1 identical over 10 bases. CDR3 length: 13 amino acids. The junction had 3 bases not matched to a gene; V was cut back by 6 bases and J by 4 bases. Germline-derived CDR1 and CDR2 are SGHNT and YYREEE (reference sequence). CDR3 bases: TGTGCCAGCACGACAGGGGGCGGCTATGGCTACACCTTC. Protein: CASTTGGGYGYTF. Looking up the rest from reference TRBV5-4 and TRBJ1-2 gives the full variable domain: ETGVTQSPTHLIKTRGQQVTLRCSSQSGHNTVSWYQQALGQGPQFIFQYYREEENGRGNFPPRFSGLQFPNYSSELNVNALELDDSALYLCASTTGGGYGYTFGSGTRLTVV.

V is TRBV19 and J is TRBJ2-3; tentative D call: TRBD1 (6 bases). Trimming stripped 3 bases from V and 6 bases from J, with 19 bases between. The length of the CDR3 is 16 residues. The germline CDR1 and CDR2 sequences are LNHDA and SQIVND (reference sequence). The CDR3 DNA is TGTGCCAGTAGTATTGACCCCCAGGGGTCATTGGATACGCAGTATTTT. This translates into CASSIDPQGSLDTQYF. Based on the CDR3 plus reference TRBV19 and TRBJ2-3, the full variable domain is DGGITQSPKYLFRKEGQNVTLSCEQNLNHDAMYWYRQDPGQGLRLIYYSQIVNDFQKGDIAEGYSVSREKKESFPLTVTSAQKNPTAFYLCASSIDPQGSLDTQYFGPGTRLTVL.

Here the CDR3 DNA reads TGTGCCACGGGGAGGGGGACAGCGGTAACAGATACGCAGTATTTT. Translated: CATGRGTAVTDTQYF. The V gene is TRBV19, the J gene TRBJ2-3; D is tentatively TRBD1 or TRBD2 (7 bases each). The CDR3 is 15 amino acids. The V and J ends lost 10 bases and 3 bases respectively, with 20 bases between them. Germline V lookup: CDR1 LNHDA, CDR2 SQIVND (reference sequence).

The chain employs TRBV7-9 and TRBJ2-7; D unclear. The V and J ends lost 3 bases and 9 bases respectively, with 12 bases between them. The CDR3 has 12 amino acids. Germline V gives CDR1 SEHNR, CDR2 FQNEAQ (reference sequence). The CDR3 DNA follows: TGTGCCAGCAGCTTCTTCTTTACACTGCAGTACTTC. Translated: CASSFFFTLQYF.

This clone was seen just once. The rearrangement links TRBV2 to TRBJ2-5; D not certain. CDR3 length: 16 residues. Trimming removed 0 bases from V and 0 bases from J, with 11 bases in between. In germline, CDR1 is SNHLY, CDR2 FYNNEI. CDR3 loop: CASSEALSGYQETQYF. The CDR3 DNA sequence: TGTGCCAGCAGTGAAGCGCTGTCAGGCTACCAAGAGACCCAGTACTTC.

The V gene is TRBV25-1, the J gene TRBJ2-3; maybe TRBD1 (5 bases). CDR3 length equals 14 residues. The V gene lost 3 bases and the J gene lost 0 bases, with 7 bases spanning the gap. CDR1 is MGHDK, CDR2 SYGVNS, per germline. The CDR3 DNA reads as TGTGCCAGCAGTGACAGACAGAGCACAGATACGCAGTATTTT. Translated, it gives CASSDRQSTDTQYF.

The J gene is TRBJ2-1, the V gene TRBV7-9; 11 bases fit TRBD1. V was clipped by 4 bases and J by 4 bases; unmatched bases: 9. The CDR3 loop spans 17 amino acids. Germline V gives CDR1 SEHNR, CDR2 FQNEAQ (reference sequence). CDR3 DNA sequence: TGTGCCAGCAGCTCCCACGCGGGGGACAGGGGGTACAATGAGCAGTTCTTC. As protein: CASSSHAGDRGYNEQFF.

Turning to this clone: Relative to the germline gene, one junction end is altered; a read error may explain this. The chain joins TRBV5-6 to TRBJ2-1, with 9 bases identical to TRBD1. The CDR3 spans 16 residues. Germline V gives CDR1 SGHDT, CDR2 YYEEEE. This chain's CDR3 is CASCLPGQGLYNEQFF. The CDR3 region has the DNA TGTGCCAGCTGCTTACCGGGACAGGGACTCTACAATGAGCAGTTCTTC. Full variable domain (rest looked up from reference TRBV5-6 and TRBJ2-1): DAGVTQSPTHLIKTRGQQVTLRCSPKSGHDTVSWYQQALGQGPQFIFQYYEEEERQRGNFPDRFSGHQFPNYSSELNVNALLLGDSALYLCASCLPGQGLYNEQFFGPGTRLTVL.

The chain has TRBV12-5 and TRBJ2-2; D gene ambiguous. The CDR3 runs to 12 residues. V lost 7 bases and J 5 bases, leaving 8 bases between the germline ends. Germline CDR1 and CDR2: LGHNT and FRNRAP. For the CDR3, the DNA is TGTGCTAGTGCATTGAAAACCGGGGAGCTGTTTTTT. It translates to CASALKTGELFF.

This chain connects TRBV7-9 to TRBJ2-1; the D gene is possibly TRBD2 (6 bases). The CDR3 spans 17 residues. Germline V gives CDR1 SEHNR, CDR2 FQNEAQ (reference sequence). The V end lost 5 bases, the J end lost 3 bases, and 20 bases lay between the germline ends. The CDR3 region has the DNA TGTGCCAGCAGCATCTACCGGGACTTATTCGACTACAATGAGCAGTTCTTC. Residues: CASSIYRDLFDYNEQFF.

In DNA, the CDR3 is TGTGCCAGCAGCGCCCGCGGGGGAGTAAAGACCCAGTACTTC. This encodes CASSARGGVKTQYF. The chain joins TRBV5-8 to TRBJ2-5; 7 bases map to TRBD2. V was pared by 4 bases and J by 6 bases, with 9 bases of the junction left unmatched. The CDR3 sequence is 14 residues long. In germline, CDR1 is SGHTS, CDR2 YDEGEE.

This clone was seen just once. The V and J genes are TRBV13 and TRBJ1-1, with D unclear. CDR3 size: 16 residues. Germline loops: CDR1 PRHDT, CDR2 FYEKMQ (reference sequence). V gave up 5 bases and J gave up 0 bases, with 16 bases separating them. This CDR3 reads CASSARTRGMNTEAFF. CDR3 sequence (DNA): TGTGCCAGCAGCGCGAGGACGCGGGGAATGAACACTGAAGCTTTCTTT.

This clone was observed a single time. The chain employs TRBV30 and TRBJ1-5; no reliable D call. The CDR3 contains 13 residues. With 5 bases removed from V and 3 bases from J, the gap between germline ends came to 11 bases. CDR1 GTSNPN and CDR2 SVGIG come from the germline V gene (reference sequence). CDR3 nucleotide sequence: TGTGCCTGGTCTAACAGATTCAATCAGCCCCAGCATTTT. Amino acid sequence: CAWSNRFNQPQHF.

This clone has only one observation. This chain uses TRBV9 with TRBJ1-6; D gene uncertain. V lost 0 bases and J 9 bases, leaving 31 bases between the germline ends. The CDR3 spans 21 residues. Germline-derived CDR1 and CDR2 are SGDLS and YYNGEE. This chain's CDR3 is CASSVDVRKAEGPLGGSPLHF. As DNA, the CDR3 is TGTGCCAGCAGCGTAGACGTGAGGAAGGCAGAGGGTCCTTTGGGCGGTTCACCCCTCCACTTT. The full variable domain, rest sourced from reference TRBV9 and TRBJ1-6, is DSGVTQTPKHLITATGQRVTLRCSPRSGDLSVYWYQQSLDQGLQFLIQYYNGEERAKGNILERFSAQQFPDLHSELNLSSLELGDSALYFCASSVDVRKAEGPLGGSPLHFGNGTRLTVT.

V is TRBV7-7 and J is TRBJ2-1; 12 bases agree with TRBD2. V lost 5 bases and J lost 7; bases outside the gene matches: 6. Germline V CDR1 and CDR2: SSHAT, FNYEAQ (reference sequence). CDR3 size: 15 residues. The CDR3: CASSRLAGARNEQFF. The CDR3 nucleotides are TGTGCCAGCAGCCGACTAGCGGGAGCAAGGAATGAGCAGTTCTTC.

The rearrangement joins TRBV11-2 to TRBJ2-7, with 9 bases aligning to TRBD2. V lost 3 bases and J lost 0; bases outside the gene matches: 3. The length of the CDR3 is 15 residues. The germline V gene has CDR1 SGHAT and CDR2 FQNNGV. This CDR3 is CASSFSAGGSYEQYF. The CDR3, as DNA: TGTGCCAGCAGCTTTTCAGCGGGAGGCTCCTACGAGCAGTACTTC.

V gene TRBV13 combines with J gene TRBJ2-3; the D is unclear. Trimming left V 3 bases short and J 5 bases short, with 9 bases between. The CDR3 sequence is 13 residues long. Germline V CDR1 and CDR2: PRHDT, FYEKMQ (reference sequence). The CDR3 DNA is TGTGCCAGCAGCTTTTACGGTGTAGATACGCAGTATTTT. Translation: CASSFYGVDTQYF.

V is TRBV11-2 and J is TRBJ2-5; D remains ambiguous. This CDR3 spans 10 amino acids. Germline loops: CDR1 SGHAT, CDR2 FQNNGV. Trimming removed 6 bases at V and 2 bases at J, with 1 base between. The CDR3 here is CASRQETQYF. The CDR3 bases are TGTGCCAGCAGACAAGAGACCCAGTACTTC.

This clone was observed a single time. The CDR3: CAITAGGPSYEQYF. The CDR3 coding sequence is TGTGCCATCACTGCGGGAGGGCCATCCTACGAGCAGTACTTC. This chain links TRBV10-3 with TRBJ2-7; TRBD2 matches at 9 bases. Germline values: CDR1 ENHRY, CDR2 SYGVKD. V lost 7 bases and J lost 1; bases outside the gene matches: 5. The CDR3 has 14 residues.

The count of this clone is one. This specimen includes other DNA sequences encoding the same CDR3. This chain joins TRBV5-1 and TRBJ2-1; 11 bases agree with TRBD2. Per germline, CDR1 SGHRS and CDR2 YFSETQ. The CDR3 is made up of 16 amino acids. V dropped 4 bases and J dropped 7; count of bases not matched to a gene: 10. The CDR3 loop reads CASSPILAGGQNEQFF. The CDR3 DNA follows: TGCGCCAGCAGCCCCATTCTAGCGGGGGGTCAGAATGAGCAGTTCTTC.

This rearrangement joins TRBV11-2 to TRBJ2-5; D unresolved. The CDR3 sequence is 16 residues long. CDR1 is SGHAT and CDR2 is FQNNGV in the germline V gene. V was shortened by 5 bases and J by 5 bases, with 21 bases between the two germline ends. CDR3 in DNA: TGTGCCAGCAGCCCGCTTCGTGGCGGCTCCTCCGAGACCCAGTACTTC. As protein: CASSPLRGGSSETQYF. The full variable domain, rest sourced from reference TRBV11-2 and TRBJ2-5, is EAGVAQSPRYKIIEKRQSVAFWCNPISGHATLYWYQQILGQGPKLLIQFQNNGVVDDSQLPKDRFSAERLKGVDSTLKIQPAKLEDSAVYLCASSPLRGGSSETQYFGPGTRLLVL.

The chain uses TRBV29-1 and TRBJ1-2; D not resolved. With 5 bases removed from V and 3 bases from J, the gap between germline ends came to 10 bases. Germline CDR1 is SQVTM and CDR2 is ANQGSEA. There are 12 residues in the CDR3. The CDR3 coding sequence is TGCAGCGTTCATGGCATGGACTATGGCTACACCTTC. Protein product: CSVHGMDYGYTF.

V gene TRBV19 combines with J gene TRBJ1-1; TRBD1 is a possible D gene (5 bases). The germline V gene encodes CDR1 LNHDA and CDR2 SQIVND (reference sequence). The CDR3 contains 14 residues. V lost 8 bases and J 5 bases, leaving 18 bases between the germline ends. CDR3 in amino acids: CASVTRAGRTEAFF. CDR3 sequence (DNA): TGTGCCAGTGTCACTAGGGCAGGGCGGACTGAAGCTTTCTTT.

J is TRBJ1-3 and V is TRBV30; weak D call: TRBD1 (6 bases). Trimming shortened V by 5 bases and J by 0 bases, and 11 bases separated the two germline ends. The germline gives CDR1 GTSNPN, CDR2 SVGIG (reference sequence). The CDR3 runs 14 residues. CDR3 bases: TGTGCCTGGGAACAGGGCTTCTCTGGAAACACCATATATTTT. This gives the protein CAWEQGFSGNTIYF.

The chain links TRBV28 to TRBJ2-1, with 8 bases matching TRBD1. Germline CDR1 is MDHEN and CDR2 is SYDVKM. The ends lost 3 bases at V and 6 bases at J; junction bases unmatched: 16. This CDR3 contains 18 residues. CDR3 coding DNA: TGTGCCAGCAGTTTGTTCCCCCCCTCCGGGACAGGAGCCAATGAGCAGTTCTTC. Translating gives CASSLFPPSGTGANEQFF.

The genes are TRBV7-2 and TRBJ2-3, with TRBD1 as a possible D gene (5 bases). The CDR3 sequence is 16 residues long. Between the trimmed V and J ends, which lost 0 bases and 1 base, there was a span of 11 bases. Germline lookup yields CDR1 SGHTA and CDR2 FQGNSA. CDR3 bases: TGTGCCAGCAGCTTAGCTACAGGACACGGCACAGATACGCAGTATTTT. Protein: CASSLATGHGTDTQYF.